The next 10 T cell receptor beta chains were all read from a single sample in a study of cytomegalovirus exposure and HLA in healthy donors. The primer mix had 60 Vbeta and 13 Jbeta primers. Generated by immunoSEQ multiplex PCR, the TCRdb table keeps only in-frame clones and is missing some. The sample lists around 100,000 clones, 50% to 65% occurring once. Sequencing was performed on PBMCs. These receptors came from a young man in good health and CMV-seropositive.

The chain employs TRBV5-1 and TRBJ2-3; no definite D call. V lost 2 bases to trimming and J lost 2 bases, with 6 bases between them. Germline values: CDR1 SGHRS, CDR2 YFSETQ. The CDR3 length is 13 residues. CDR3 DNA sequence: TGCGCCAGCAGCTTACTACCCACAGATACGCAGTATTTT. It specifies CASSLLPTDTQYF.

J is TRBJ1-2 and V is TRBV14; 8 bases fit TRBD1. Germline V gene data show CDR1 as SGHDN and CDR2 as FVKESK. The CDR3 runs to 14 residues. With V trimmed by 0 bases and J by 8 bases, 5 bases remained unmatched. In nucleotides, the CDR3 is TGTGCCAGCAGCCAAGACAGGGGGCGAAGGGGCTACACCTTC. Protein product: CASSQDRGRRGYTF.

J is TRBJ2-5 and V is TRBV10-3, with 8 bases lining up with TRBD1. Germline CDR1 and CDR2: ENHRY and SYGVKD. V lost 5 bases and J lost 5; bases outside the gene matches: 7. The length of the CDR3 is 14 residues. As DNA, the CDR3 is TGTGCCATCAGTCCGGGACAGGATCGGGAGACCCAGTACTTC. This gives the protein CAISPGQDRETQYF.

J is TRBJ2-3 and V is TRBV18; D not resolved. The CDR3 spans 13 residues. CDR1 and CDR2 from the germline V gene are KGHSH and LQKENI. Between the trimmed V and J ends, which lost 3 bases and 4 bases, there was a span of 8 bases. The DNA for the CDR3 is TGTGCCAGCTCACCCCCCTATTCAGATACGCAGTATTTT. Its protein product is CASSPPYSDTQYF. The full variable domain, with the rest looked up from reference TRBV18 and TRBJ2-3, is NAGVMQNPRHLVRRRGQEARLRCSPMKGHSHVYWYRQLPEEGLKFMVYLQKENIIDESGMPKERFSAEFPKEGPSILRIQQVVRGDSAAYFCASSPPYSDTQYFGPGTRLTVL.

This sequence joins TRBV5-4 and TRBJ1-4; 10 nucleotides match TRBD1. The CDR3 loop spans 15 amino acids. The trim removed 2 bases at V and 8 bases at J, leaving 6 bases unmatched. From germline, CDR1 is SGHNT and CDR2 YYREEE (reference sequence). The chain's CDR3 is CASSFRQGAGEKLFF. In nucleotides, the CDR3 is TGTGCCAGCAGCTTCCGACAGGGGGCTGGAGAAAAACTGTTTTTT.

The rearrangement joins TRBV14 to TRBJ2-3; D is undetermined. Trimming stripped 1 base from V and 5 bases from J, with 10 bases between. Per the germline V gene, CDR1 is SGHDN and CDR2 is FVKESK. CDR3 size: 14 residues. CDR3 sequence (DNA): TGTGCCAGCAGCCAAGTTGTTCGCGGAGATACGCAGTATTTT. It translates to CASSQVVRGDTQYF.

V gene TRBV10-3 combines with J gene TRBJ2-2, with D possibly matching TRBD1 (6 bases). Germline loops: CDR1 ENHRY, CDR2 SYGVKD. V lost 2 bases to trimming and J lost 6 bases, with 7 bases between them. This CDR3 comprises 13 residues. CDR3 sequence: CAISEGGPGELFF. The CDR3 DNA is TGTGCCATCAGTGAGGGGGGCCCCGGGGAGCTGTTTTTT.

V is TRBV6-7 and J is TRBJ1-5; 8 bases map to TRBD1. TRBV6-7 is identified as an open reading frame with a role that is uncertain. The CDR3 has 17 amino acids. The trim removed 2 bases at V and 4 bases at J, leaving 10 bases unmatched. Written as DNA, the CDR3 is TGTGCCAGCAGTTACCCTCGGGGACAGGCATCGAATCAGCCCCAGCATTTT. Its protein is CASSYPRGQASNQPQHF.

As regards this clone: This same CDR3 is encoded by further DNA sequences in the sample. J is TRBJ2-1 and V is TRBV7-2, with no clear D. CDR3 length: 13 residues. Germline V gene sequence: CDR1 SGHTA, CDR2 FQGNSA. V dropped 1 base and J dropped 4 bases, with 5 bases sitting between them. The CDR3, as DNA: TGTGCCAGCAGCTTAGATAGTTACAATGAGCAGTTCTTC. It is translated as CASSLDSYNEQFF.

V and J are TRBV18 and TRBJ1-3, with 8 bases that match TRBD1. The CDR3 totals 15 residues. Germline-derived CDR1 and CDR2 are KGHSH and LQKENI. V was clipped by 3 bases and J by 2 bases; unmatched bases: 3. The CDR3 region is CASSPVDRAGNTIYF. The CDR3, as DNA: TGTGCCAGCTCACCGGTGGACAGGGCTGGAAACACCATATATTTT.